This TCR beta chain was identified during a study of identical twins. General study findings and limits: Whereas memory repertoires showed no such difference, abundant cord blood beta clonotypes carried fewer insertions.

This CDR3 comprises 15 residues. CDR1 SGHRS and CDR2 YFSETQ come from the germline V gene. Unmatched junction bases numbered 5, after V lost 4 bases and J lost 1 base. A remark on this clonotype: The antigen is unknown.

A universal primer binding site was introduced by template switching. The final cDNA contained unique molecular identifiers. TCRdb passed the 5' RACE reads through MiXCR, listing each CDR3 protein once. The table shows under 250,000 distinct CDR3 sequences, with about an eighth occurring only once. This same sample was also part of a study on yellow fever vaccine responses in identical twins.

This clonotype originated in a woman under 30 in good health. What was sequenced was memory (CD45RO+) T cells sorted from blood. The gene calls are TRBV5-1 and TRBJ2-1, with 7 bases aligning to TRBD1. The CDR3 here is CASSEPGGSYNEQFF. The CDR3 nucleotides are TGCGCCAGCAGCGAACCAGGGGGTTCCTACAATGAGCAGTTCTTC.